Listed below are T cell receptor beta chains from one sample, sequenced in a study of cytomegalovirus exposure and HLA in healthy donors. Profiled with immunoSEQ multiplex PCR; TCRdb holds only in-frame clones, not every one. The sample lists around 140,000 clones, roughly three quarters seen once, with over 0.9% in the top ten. The specimen sequenced was PBMCs. The receptors shown here come from a woman aged 55-70 years in good health and CMV-seronegative. Each CDR3 is given with its conserved first and last residue. D genes are given only for firm matches. For some rows the clone size is stated as once, few or many, or as a class when expanded; others skip it.

TRBJ1-5,.,TRBV7-2,.,TGTGCCAGCAGCCTCTCCAATCAGCCCCAGCATTTT,CASSLSNQPQHF
TRBJ2-1,.,TRBV2,.,TGTGCCAGCAGGACTGATACCAATGAGCAGTTCTTC,CASRTDTNEQFF
TRBJ2-1,TRBD2,TRBV2,few,TGTGCCAGCGGACTAGCGGGAGGAGGGAATGAGCAGTTCTTC,CASGLAGGGNEQFF
TRBJ1-5,.,TRBV21-1,.,TGTGCCAGCAGCTCCCGGGGGCGGGGGAGAGGTCAGCCCCAGCATTTT,CASSSRGRGRGQPQHF
TRBJ2-3,.,TRBV2,few,TGTGCCAGCAGGGAACTAGCAAGCACAGATACGCAGTATTTT,CASRELASTDTQYF
TRBJ2-6,TRBD1,TRBV11-2,.,TGTGCCAGCAGCCGGACAGGCCTTGGTGGGGCCAACGTCCTGACTTTC,CASSRTGLGGANVLTF
TRBJ1-2,TRBD1,TRBV5-1,.,TGCGCCAGCAGCCCACGTGGCAGGGGGGAGCTCTATGGCTACACCTTC,CASSPRGRGELYGYTF
TRBJ2-2,TRBD2,TRBV11-1,.,TGTGCCAGCAGCTTAGTGGCTAGCGGGGTATTGAACGGGGAGCTGTTTTTT,CASSLVASGVLNGELFF
TRBJ1-4,TRBD1,TRBV27,.,TGTGCCAGCAGTTTGGGTGGGACAGGGGGTGAAAAACTGTTTTTT,CASSLGGTGGEKLFF
TRBJ2-7,TRBD2,TRBV30,.,TGTGCCTGGAGTACGGGACTAGCGGGCTACGAGCAGTACTTC,CAWSTGLAGYEQYF
TRBJ2-3,.,TRBV11-2,.,TGTGCCAGCAGCTTCGACGGAGGCCCCACAGATACGCAGTATTTT,CASSFDGGPTDTQYF
TRBJ2-7,.,TRBV4-2,.,TGTGCCAGCAGCCAAGATAGCCACGCCGGTGAGCAGTACTTC,CASSQDSHAGEQYF
TRBJ2-7,TRBD2,TRBV10-2,.,TGCGCCAGCAGTGTACTAGCGGGGTCAGGCGAGCAGTACTTC,CASSVLAGSGEQYF
TRBJ1-2,TRBD1,TRBV19,.,TGTGCCAGTGCGGCAGGGGGTGGCCCTAACTATGGCTACACCTTC,CASAAGGGPNYGYTF
TRBJ2-7,.,TRBV20-1,once,TGCAGTGCTAGGGTAGGGGCCGAGCAGTACTTC,CSARVGAEQYF
TRBJ2-1,TRBD2,TRBV29-1,once,TGCAGCGTTGAAATGCGCGGACTAGCGTCTAACAATGAGCAGTTCTTC,CSVEMRGLASNNEQFF
TRBJ2-6,.,TRBV4-1,.,TGCGCCAGCAGCCAAGATCCCGGCACAGTAGCTGGGGCCAACGTCCTGACTTTC,CASSQDPGTVAGANVLTF
TRBJ1-1,.,TRBV6-5,few,TGTGCCAGCAGGCGCAGGTCATCCGAAGCTTTCTTT,CASRRRSSEAFF
TRBJ2-3,.,TRBV15,.,TGTGCCACCAGCAGAGTCTTAGGACACGCGTCGGATACGCAGTATTTT,CATSRVLGHASDTQYF
TRBJ2-3,.,TRBV20-1,.,TGCAGTGCCCCTTGGAGAGGTACGCAGTATTTT,CSAPWRGTQYF
TRBJ2-7,TRBD1,TRBV6-6,.,TGTGCCAGCAGTTACCCCCGGGACAGCACCTACGAGCAGTACTTC,CASSYPRDSTYEQYF
TRBJ2-5,.,TRBV5-4,.,TGTGCCAGCAGCTTGGCCCTTGGGGGAGGGACCCAGTACTTC,CASSLALGGGTQYF
TRBJ1-4,TRBD1,TRBV6-1,.,TGTGCCGGACGACCGGGACAGGGTAATGAAAAACTGTTTTTT,CAGRPGQGNEKLFF
TRBJ2-3,.,TRBV7-9,.,TGTGCCAGCAGCCAAGGGAGAGGAAGTGGCACAGATACGCAGTATTTT,CASSQGRGSGTDTQYF
TRBJ1-1,.,TRBV28,.,TGTGCCAGCAGATCTCTTTCACTGCGGGGGACGGAGAGCACTGAAGCTTTCTTT,CASRSLSLRGTESTEAFF
TRBJ2-7,TRBD1,TRBV5-1,.,TGCGCCAGCAGCTTGGGGACAGGGATATTGTACGAGCAGTACTTC,CASSLGTGILYEQYF
TRBJ2-2,.,TRBV18,.,TGTGCCAGCTCACCATCGTTTTACTCGAACACCGGGGAGCTGTTTTTT,CASSPSFYSNTGELFF
TRBJ1-5,TRBD1,TRBV18,.,TGTGCCAGCTCACCACCGGGACAGGGGGCTGGTCAGCCCCAGCATTTT,CASSPPGQGAGQPQHF
TRBJ1-2,.,TRBV6-5,.,TGTGCCAGCAGTCCGGGTTATGGCTACACCTTC,CASSPGYGYTF
TRBJ2-6,TRBD2,TRBV19,.,TGTGCCAGTAAAGCGGGACTAACCTCTGGGGCCAACGTCCTGACTTTC,CASKAGLTSGANVLTF
TRBJ1-2,TRBD1,TRBV7-2,.,TGTGCCAGCAGCTTATACAGACAGGGATACTATGGCTACACCTTC,CASSLYRQGYYGYTF
TRBJ2-5,TRBD2,TRBV29-1,.,TGCAGCGTACCTCGACTAGCGGGGGCTGGGACCCAGTACTTC,CSVPRLAGAGTQYF